The clone carrying this T cell receptor beta chain was counted at least ten times. The antigen remains unidentified. The germline gives CDR1 MDHEN, CDR2 SYDVKM. This CDR3 has 15 amino acids. With V trimmed by 7 bases and J by 3 bases, 11 bases remained unmatched. The sample belongs to a study of T cell repertoires in cytomegalovirus infection. Study-wide background: Recently described HLA-C-restricted plus well-studied HLA-B-restricted CMV epitopes were used.

One entry per CDR3 protein results from TCRdb running MiXCR on the reads. Of approximately 910,000 distinct CDR3 sequences in the sample, about 33% were seen once. The study, taken as a whole, reports: HLA-C-restricted CMV-specific TCR beta clonotypes were dominant in the ex vivo response.

The clonotype comes from a human donor in good health (CMV status not recorded). Some clones in this sample may be carry-over from other donors' samples. This sequence joins TRBV28 and TRBJ2-5; 7 nucleotides line up with TRBD2. This specimen was cultured CD8+ T cells from PBMCs, taken from culture after CMV antigen stimulation. This CDR3 reads CASTGAGSFKETQYF. CDR3 nucleotides: TGTGCCAGCACGGGAGCGGGGTCTTTCAAAGAGACCCAGTACTTC.